Below, 2 T cell receptor beta chains from the same sample are listed, as sequenced in a study of blood T cell repertoires in COVID-19. Libraries were prepared by immunoSEQ multiplex PCR; TCRdb keeps only in-frame clonotypes and omits some of them. In the table there are some 220,000 clones, over 75% of which are singletons. Specimen: peripheral blood. Receptor source: a human donor in a cohort sampled during active COVID-19.

The V and J genes are TRBV5-6 and TRBJ2-5; 7 nucleotides align to TRBD2. Trimming removed 2 bases from V and 4 bases from J; junction bases left unmatched: 14. CDR3 size: 17 residues. Germline V gene lookup returns CDR1 SGHDT and CDR2 YYEEEE. CDR3 nucleotide sequence: TGTGCCAGCAGCTTAGAGGTCGGGACTATAGAAGTAGAGACCCAGTACTTC. Translated: CASSLEVGTIEVETQYF.

V is TRBV7-2 and J is TRBJ2-5, with a tentative D call TRBD2 (6 bases). Germline lookup yields CDR1 SGHTA and CDR2 FQGNSA. This CDR3 spans 15 amino acids. V lost 5 bases and J 1 base, leaving 14 bases between the germline ends. DNA of the CDR3: TGTGCCAGCAGCCTGGGGGGTACAATCCAAGAGACCCAGTACTTC. This codes for CASSLGGTIQETQYF.